The rows below give T cell receptor beta chains drawn from one sample of a study of cytomegalovirus exposure and HLA in healthy donors. Data came from immunoSEQ multiplex PCR; TCRdb stores just in-frame clones and leaves some out. Of about 100,000 clones listed, almost 80% were seen once; the top ten hold around 6.1%. The sequenced sample consisted of PBMCs. The receptors originated from a man aged 60 to 69 in good health and CMV-seropositive. CDR3s include the opening cysteine and the closing phenylalanine or tryptophan. The D gene is left open where the match is weak. Clone size is shown for a subset of rows, as once, few, many or a class of expanded clone.

TRBV30	NA	TRBJ1-1	TRBD1	CAARTGWTEAFF	TGTGCCGCAAGGACAGGGTGGACTGAAGCTTTCTTT
TRBV18	NA	TRBJ1-1	TRBD1	CASSPRTGDMNTEAFF	TGTGCCAGCTCACCTAGGACAGGAGACATGAACACTGAAGCTTTCTTT
TRBV30	few	TRBJ2-2	NA	CAWVSPLRSIGELFF	TGTGCCTGGGTGTCGCCACTCCGGTCTATCGGGGAGCTGTTTTTT
TRBV7-9	NA	TRBJ1-6	NA	CSSSGRGSLHF	TGTTCCAGCAGCGGCAGGGGTTCCCTCCACTTT
TRBV7-7	NA	TRBJ2-3	TRBD1	CASSPGTGTDTQYF	TGTGCCAGCAGCCCCGGGACAGGGACAGATACGCAGTATTTT
TRBV30	once	TRBJ2-2	TRBD2	CAWRTSVTGELFF	TGTGCCTGGAGGACTAGCGTCACCGGGGAGCTGTTTTTT
TRBV5-1	NA	TRBJ2-7	NA	CASRGSPAGEQYF	TGCGCCAGCAGGGGCAGCCCAGCGGGCGAGCAGTACTTC
TRBV5-1	NA	TRBJ1-5	NA	CASSLDGVRNQPQHF	TGCGCCAGCAGCTTGGACGGGGTAAGAAATCAGCCCCAGCATTTT
TRBV7-9	NA	TRBJ1-4	NA	CASSGEKLFF	TGTGCCAGCAGCGGCGAAAAACTGTTTTTT
TRBV6-5	NA	TRBJ2-2	NA	CASGGFGELFF	TGTGCCAGTGGGGGGTTCGGGGAGCTGTTTTTT
TRBV20-1	NA	TRBJ2-7	NA	CSARTGVEQYF	TGCAGTGCTAGAACGGGGGTTGAGCAGTACTTC
TRBV18	NA	TRBJ1-4	NA	CASSQGGTNEKLFF	TGTGCCAGCTCACAAGGGGGAACTAATGAAAAACTGTTTTTT
TRBV21-1	NA	TRBJ2-7	NA	CASSRGQIPYEQYF	TGTGCCAGCAGCCGGGGACAGATTCCTTACGAGCAGTACTTC
TRBV18	NA	TRBJ2-7	NA	CASSPGRTYEQYF	TGTGCCAGCTCACCGGGGCGAACCTACGAGCAGTACTTC
TRBV30	NA	TRBJ1-3	NA	CAWSVQISSGNTIYF	TGTGCCTGGAGTGTACAGATAAGCTCTGGAAACACCATATATTTT
TRBV4-2	NA	TRBJ2-5	TRBD1	CASSRGQEETQYF	TGTGCCAGCAGCCGCGGACAGGAAGAGACCCAGTACTTC
TRBV9	NA	TRBJ1-5	NA	CASSAQGGDQPQHF	TGTGCCAGCAGCGCACAAGGGGGGGATCAGCCCCAGCATTTT
TRBV9	NA	TRBJ2-1	TRBD2	CASSVLAGGYNEQFF	TGTGCCAGCAGCGTACTAGCGGGGGGATACAATGAGCAGTTCTTC
TRBV7-2	NA	TRBJ1-3	NA	CASKSGASGNTIYF	TGTGCCAGCAAGTCGGGAGCCTCTGGAAACACCATATATTTT
TRBV25-1	NA	TRBJ1-6	NA	CASSGSGVNSPLHF	TGTGCCAGCAGTGGTTCAGGCGTAAATTCACCCCTCCACTTT
TRBV19	NA	TRBJ2-1	NA	CASSMGALNEQFF	TGTGCCAGTAGTATGGGGGCGCTTAATGAGCAGTTCTTC
TRBV19	NA	TRBJ1-1	NA	CASTLWGGTEAFF	TGTGCCAGTACCCTTTGGGGGGGAACTGAAGCTTTCTTT
TRBV29-1	NA	TRBJ2-3	NA	CSALLGSTDTQYF	TGCAGCGCCCTCCTAGGCAGCACAGATACGCAGTATTTT
TRBV6-1	few	TRBJ1-2	NA	CASSETGHYGYTF	TGTGCCAGCAGTGAAACAGGGCACTATGGCTACACCTTC
TRBV19	NA	TRBJ1-1	NA	CASSMPSGEAFF	TGTGCCAGTAGTATGCCCTCGGGGGAAGCTTTCTTT
TRBV18	few	TRBJ2-3	NA	CASSTVLSTDTQYF	TGTGCCAGCTCTACTGTACTTAGCACAGATACGCAGTATTTT
TRBV6-5	few	TRBJ1-4	NA	CASSYGGDNEKLFF	TGTGCCAGCAGTTACGGAGGGGATAATGAAAAACTGTTTTTT
TRBV25-1	NA	TRBJ1-4	TRBD1	CASSEYPPRQGDNEKLFF	TGTGCCAGCAGTGAATATCCCCCGAGACAGGGGGATAATGAAAAACTGTTTTTT
TRBV7-6	once	TRBJ2-5	NA	CAVRGETQYF	TGTGCCGTTCGGGGGGAGACCCAGTACTTC
TRBV19	NA	TRBJ1-5	NA	CASSIGNPRAQPQHF	TGTGCCAGTAGTATAGGTAATCCCAGGGCTCAGCCCCAGCATTTT
TRBV19	NA	TRBJ1-1	TRBD1	CASSEGALNTEAFF	TGTGCCAGTAGTGAGGGGGCGTTGAACACTGAAGCTTTCTTT
TRBV7-8	NA	TRBJ2-5	TRBD2	CASRRGSGGALETQYF	TGTGCCAGCAGGAGGGGGAGCGGGGGGGCATTAGAGACCCAGTACTTC
TRBV7-9	NA	TRBJ2-3	NA	CASRQKTDTQYF	TGTGCCAGCAGGCAGAAGACAGATACGCAGTATTTT
TRBV4-1	few	TRBJ1-1	TRBD1	CASSQGQGADTEAFF	TGCGCCAGCAGCCAGGGACAGGGGGCCGACACTGAAGCTTTCTTT
TRBV10-2	few	TRBJ1-2	NA	CASSDPSLTSGYGYTF	TGCGCCAGCAGTGATCCCAGCCTAACATCGGGCTATGGCTACACCTTC
TRBV10-3	once	TRBJ1-2	TRBD1	CAIAAEGAPGYTF	TGTGCCATCGCGGCGGAGGGGGCGCCTGGCTACACCTTC
TRBV19	once	TRBJ1-1	NA	CASIKFPGEAFF	TGTGCCAGTATTAAATTTCCGGGTGAAGCTTTCTTT
TRBV6-5	NA	TRBJ2-5	TRBD2	CASRTGGGKTQYF	TGTGCCAGCAGAACGGGGGGAGGAAAGACCCAGTACTTC
TRBV19	few	TRBJ1-5	NA	CASSILGQFQPQHF	TGTGCCAGTAGTATCCTAGGACAGTTTCAGCCCCAGCATTTT
TRBV2	NA	TRBJ2-7	TRBD1	CATQVDRARREQYF	TGTGCCACCCAAGTCGACAGGGCCAGGCGCGAGCAGTACTTC
TRBV7-2	few	TRBJ2-1	TRBD1	CASSEPGQGARNEQFF	TGTGCCAGCAGCGAGCCGGGACAGGGGGCTCGGAATGAGCAGTTCTTC